The rows below give T cell receptor beta chains drawn from one sample of a study of cytomegalovirus exposure and HLA in healthy donors. Assay: immunoSEQ multiplex PCR; the TCRdb copy retains only in-frame clones and omits some. The sample has approximately 300,000 clones; roughly 85% are singletons. The specimen was PBMCs. The receptors were sampled from a woman aged 18-29 years in good health and CMV-seronegative. Each CDR3 is given with its conserved first and last residue. A D gene is named only where the DNA matches it firmly. Size values are once, few and many counts, or a class for expanded clones, and some rows have none.

D	J	size	V	DNA	CDR3
NA	TRBJ1-2	NA	TRBV9	TGTGCCAGCAGCGTAGTCGACAGTCTCTATGGCTACACCTTC	CASSVVDSLYGYTF
NA	TRBJ1-1	NA	TRBV5-4	TGTGCCAGCAGCTTGGTTGGCAGGGTGAACACTGAAGCTTTCTTT	CASSLVGRVNTEAFF
NA	TRBJ1-1	NA	TRBV9	TGTGCCAGCAGCGTTTCGCCCGACAGGAAGAACACTGAAGCTTTCTTT	CASSVSPDRKNTEAFF
TRBD2	TRBJ2-5	NA	TRBV18	TGTGCCAGCTCAACCGGGACTAGCGGGAGTGAGACCCAGTACTTC	CASSTGTSGSETQYF
NA	TRBJ2-4	NA	TRBV6-5	TGTGCCAGCAGTACAGGAGGGAAAAACATTCAGTACTTC	CASSTGGKNIQYF
NA	TRBJ2-1	NA	TRBV5-6	TGTGCCAGCAGCTTGGAACGGCAGGGCCTCTACAATGAGCAGTTCTTC	CASSLERQGLYNEQFF
TRBD1	TRBJ1-2	NA	TRBV6-6	TGTGCCAGCAGTGCATCAGGGACAGGGGACTATGGCTACACCTTC	CASSASGTGDYGYTF
TRBD2	TRBJ2-7	NA	TRBV7-9	TGTGCCAGCAGCTTAGCAGGGACTAGCGGGAGGGCCTGGAGGGAGCAGTACTTC	CASSLAGTSGRAWREQYF
TRBD1	TRBJ2-1	NA	TRBV30	TGTGCCTGGAGTGTGGGGACAGGGATATTACAGAATGAGCAGTTCTTC	CAWSVGTGILQNEQFF
TRBD2	TRBJ2-7	once	TRBV28	TGTGCCAGCAGTCCACCGGGACTAGCGGGAGGGGGGGAGCAGTACTTC	CASSPPGLAGGGEQYF
NA	TRBJ1-4	NA	TRBV27	TGTGCCAGCACCCCCAACGGAGTCCGGGGTGAAAAACTGTTTTTT	CASTPNGVRGEKLFF
NA	TRBJ1-5	few	TRBV4-3	TGCGCCAGCAGCCAAGAACTTACGGTGAATAGCAATCAGCCCCAGCATTTT	CASSQELTVNSNQPQHF
NA	TRBJ2-1	NA	TRBV4-2	TGTGCCAGCAGCCAAGATTTAGAGGCCTTGAAGAGGAATGAGCAGTTCTTC	CASSQDLEALKRNEQFF
TRBD2	TRBJ2-3	NA	TRBV4-1	TGCGCCAGCTCCTCCCGGGGTAGCGGGGTTACAGATACGCAGTATTTT	CASSSRGSGVTDTQYF
NA	TRBJ2-1	NA	TRBV11-3	TGTGCCAGCAGCTTAGGACCGGGACTTCCCAATGAGCAGTTCTTC	CASSLGPGLPNEQFF
NA	TRBJ1-5	NA	TRBV28	TGTGCCAGCAATACACCTGATCAGCCCCAGCATTTT	CASNTPDQPQHF
TRBD1	TRBJ1-2	NA	TRBV6-1	TGTGCCAGCAGTACGGGGGACAGGTTACTTACTGGCTACACCTTC	CASSTGDRLLTGYTF
NA	TRBJ2-2	NA	TRBV11-2	TGTGCCAGCAGCTCAATCCGCGGGACCCCCGGGGAGCTGTTTTTT	CASSSIRGTPGELFF
TRBD1	TRBJ2-7	NA	TRBV18	TGTGCCAGCTCACCACCGGGACAGGGGGTTTACGAGCAGTACTTC	CASSPPGQGVYEQYF
TRBD2	TRBJ2-3	NA	TRBV30	TGTGCCTGTCGTCGGGCGGGAGGAGATACGCAGTATTTT	CACRRAGGDTQYF
NA	TRBJ2-7	NA	TRBV9	TGTGCCAGCAGCGTTGGGGGGGCTGAGTCCTACGAGCAGTACTTC	CASSVGGAESYEQYF
TRBD1	TRBJ1-5	NA	TRBV5-1	TGCGCCAGCAGCTTGGGCGTGACAGGGGAGAATCAGCCCCAGCATTTT	CASSLGVTGENQPQHF
NA	TRBJ2-5	NA	TRBV7-9	TGTGCCAGCAGCCCCCCGCAGGGCTACCAAGAGACCCAGTACTTC	CASSPPQGYQETQYF
NA	TRBJ2-7	NA	TRBV28	TGTGCCAGCAGCACTCCGGACATACCCGAGCAGTACTTC	CASSTPDIPEQYF
TRBD2	TRBJ2-3	NA	TRBV2	TGTGCCAGCAGTGGACTAGCGGCTAGCACAGATACGCAGTATTTT	CASSGLAASTDTQYF
TRBD1	TRBJ2-1	NA	TRBV7-2	TGTGCCAGCAGCTTCGGACAGGGGGCCCCATTCGGTCTCAATGAGCAGTTCTTC	CASSFGQGAPFGLNEQFF
TRBD1	TRBJ1-1	NA	TRBV18	TGTGCCAGCTCGCGACAGGGGAACACTGAAGCTTTCTTT	CASSRQGNTEAFF
TRBD2	TRBJ2-7	NA	TRBV7-9	TGTGCCAGCAGCCCCCCGACTAGCGGGACGTACGAGCAGTACTTC	CASSPPTSGTYEQYF
NA	TRBJ2-1	few	TRBV11-1	TGTGCCAGCAGCTTACAGGTGAACAATGAGCAGTTCTTC	CASSLQVNNEQFF
TRBD2	TRBJ2-3	once	TRBV5-6	TGTGCCAGCAGCTTGACTAGCGGTGGGGGGTTGGATACGCAGTATTTT	CASSLTSGGGLDTQYF
NA	TRBJ2-5	NA	TRBV6-5	TGTGCCAGCAGTTACGTGGCGGAAGCAGAGACCCAGTACTTC	CASSYVAEAETQYF
NA	TRBJ2-7	NA	TRBV2	TGTGCCAGCAGTGCACAGGTCTCCTACGAGCAGTACTTC	CASSAQVSYEQYF
TRBD1	TRBJ2-7	NA	TRBV7-9	TGTGCCAGCAGCTCCCAACAGGGGGCCCACGAGCAGTACTTC	CASSSQQGAHEQYF
TRBD2	TRBJ2-1	NA	TRBV5-1	TGCGCCAGCAGCTTAGCGGGAGGAACCTACAATGAGCAGTTCTTC	CASSLAGGTYNEQFF
NA	TRBJ2-3	NA	TRBV28	TGTGCCAGCAAGAGCTGGGATACGCAGTATTTT	CASKSWDTQYF
NA	TRBJ1-5	NA	TRBV4-1	TGCGCCAGCAGCCAAGATCCCGGACAATCTCGTCAGCCCCAGCATTTT	CASSQDPGQSRQPQHF
NA	TRBJ1-1	once	TRBV7-9	TGTGCCAGCAACCCGACGTACGGGGGGGCCTCTGAAGCTTTCTTT	CASNPTYGGASEAFF
NA	TRBJ1-4	NA	TRBV30	TGTGCCTGGGGCCGAACAGGTTTTTATGAAAAACTGTTTTTT	CAWGRTGFYEKLFF
NA	TRBJ2-5	NA	TRBV11-2	TGTGCCAGCAGCTCAGGGGCTAACCAAGAGACCCAGTACTTC	CASSSGANQETQYF
TRBD1	TRBJ1-2	NA	TRBV5-1	TGCGCCAGCAGCCCATTACCAGGGGGAATCAATGGCTACACCTTC	CASSPLPGGINGYTF
TRBD2	TRBJ2-1	NA	TRBV9	TGTGCCAGCAGCGTCGCCGGGACTAGCATCCATGAGCAGTTCTTC	CASSVAGTSIHEQFF
TRBD1	TRBJ2-2	NA	TRBV2	TGTGCCAGCAGGGGGGACAGGAACACCGGGGAGCTGTTTTTT	CASRGDRNTGELFF
NA	TRBJ2-2	once	TRBV27	TGTGCCAGCAGTTTCGGCCAGGGGGGAACCGGGGAGCTGTTTTTT	CASSFGQGGTGELFF
TRBD1	TRBJ2-2	NA	TRBV5-1	TGCGCCACCAGGGGGCCCTCAGCCGCGAACACCGGGGAGCTGTTTTTT	CATRGPSAANTGELFF
NA	TRBJ2-5	NA	TRBV20-1	TGCAGTGCTCTGGGCGAGACCCAGTACTTC	CSALGETQYF
NA	TRBJ1-1	few	TRBV6-5	TGTGCCAGCAGGACACAGAACATGAACACTGAAGCTTTCTTT	CASRTQNMNTEAFF
TRBD2	TRBJ2-1	NA	TRBV4-2	TGTGCCAGCAGCCAAGATTTAGGCGGGACTAGGATCTACAATGAGCAGTTCTTC	CASSQDLGGTRIYNEQFF
TRBD1	TRBJ2-1	NA	TRBV6-5	TGTGCCAGCACGCGGACAGGCTTCAATGAGCAGTTCTTC	CASTRTGFNEQFF
TRBD2	TRBJ2-3	NA	TRBV10-2	TGCGCCAGCGGGGACGGAGCGGGAATCCCGATAAGGATAGATACGCAGTATTTT	CASGDGAGIPIRIDTQYF
TRBD2	TRBJ2-5	once	TRBV5-1	TGCGCCAGCAGCTTGGGGGTAGCGGGAGTATGGCAAGAGACCCAGTACTTC	CASSLGVAGVWQETQYF
TRBD2	TRBJ2-1	NA	TRBV7-7	TGTGCCAGCAGCCCCAGCTGGACTAGCGTGAGCCTGGATGAGCAGTTCTTC	CASSPSWTSVSLDEQFF
NA	TRBJ2-1	NA	TRBV4-2	TGTGCCAGCAGCCAAGCGGGAGACTACAATGAGCAGTTCTTC	CASSQAGDYNEQFF
TRBD2	TRBJ2-7	NA	TRBV7-6	TGTGCCAGCAGCTTGCAACTAGCGGGGTCCCCCTACGAGCAGTACTTC	CASSLQLAGSPYEQYF
TRBD2	TRBJ2-2	NA	TRBV7-9	TGTGCCAGCCCTGCGGGGGGCGGGGAGCTGTTTTTT	CASPAGGGELFF